The present TCR beta chain was sequenced within a study of T cells in Graves' hyperthyroidism and ophthalmopathy. Study-level background: The initial diagnosis was the point when peripheral blood was collected, ahead of any treatment.

Findings and caveats of the study: Researchers found most expanded thyroid clonotypes above 0.001 in blood as well.

A note on this clonotype: Its matching antigen is unknown.

Germline lookup yields CDR1 MDHEN and CDR2 SYDVKM. Deletions cut 8 bases from V and 12 bases from J, with 28 bases between. The CDR3 sequence is 15 residues long. Clinical symptoms, serum thyroxine and TRAb, thyroid ultrasound and orbital computed tomography together formed the diagnostic basis. Template material for amplifying TCR beta CDR3 regions consisted of RNA transcripts. TCR CDR3 regions were first amplified by RT-PCR with HTBI primers. TCRdb independently ran MiXCR on the multiplex PCR reads; one entry per CDR3 protein. The table lists 300,000 to 400,000 distinct CDR3 sequences, roughly 18% of them singletons.

The sequence was obtained from a man aged 18 to 29 with Graves' ophthalmopathy. Source material: blood. V usage is TRBV28 and J usage is TRBJ1-1; the D gene is possibly TRBD1 (5 bases). As DNA, the CDR3 is TGTGCCAGCCATCGGGCCGGGACCGCCGGGTGGGAAACTTTCTTT. Translating gives CASHRAGTAGWETFF. Complete variable domain (other parts from reference TRBV28 and TRBJ1-1): DVKVTQSSRYLVKRTGEKVFLECVQDMDHENMFWYRQDPGLGLRLIYFSYDVKMKEKGDIPEGYSVSREKKERFSLILESASTNQTSMYLCASHRAGTAGWETFFGQGTRLTVV.